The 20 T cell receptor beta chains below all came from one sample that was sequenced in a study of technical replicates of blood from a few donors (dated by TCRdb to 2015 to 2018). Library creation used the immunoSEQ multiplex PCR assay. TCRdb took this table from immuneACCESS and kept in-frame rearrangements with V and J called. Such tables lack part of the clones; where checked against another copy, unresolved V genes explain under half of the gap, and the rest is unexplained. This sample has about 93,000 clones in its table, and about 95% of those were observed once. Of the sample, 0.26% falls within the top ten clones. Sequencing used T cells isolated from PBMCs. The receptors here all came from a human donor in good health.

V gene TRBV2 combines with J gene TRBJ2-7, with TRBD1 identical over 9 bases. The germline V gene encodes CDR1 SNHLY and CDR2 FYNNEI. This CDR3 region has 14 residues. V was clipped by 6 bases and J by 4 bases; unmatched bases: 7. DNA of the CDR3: TGTGCCAGCAGGGCACAGGGGGCGGGGTACGAGCAGTACTTC. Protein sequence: CASRAQGAGYEQYF.

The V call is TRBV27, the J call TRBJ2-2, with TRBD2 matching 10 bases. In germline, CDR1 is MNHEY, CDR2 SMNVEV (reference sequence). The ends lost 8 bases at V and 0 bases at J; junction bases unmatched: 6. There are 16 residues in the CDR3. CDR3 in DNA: TGTGCCAGCGGCCTAGCGGGAGCCCCGAACACCGGGGAGCTGTTTTTT. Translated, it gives CASGLAGAPNTGELFF.

Here the CDR3 reads CASSPREKSTGELFF. The CDR3 nucleotides are TGTGCCAGCAGCCCGCGGGAGAAGAGCACCGGGGAGCTGTTTTTT. This sequence joins TRBV11-2 and TRBJ2-2; 7 bases agree with TRBD2. Unmatched junction bases numbered 7, after V lost 5 bases and J lost 4 bases. CDR1 and CDR2 from the germline V gene are SGHAT and FQNNGV. This CDR3 is built from 15 residues.

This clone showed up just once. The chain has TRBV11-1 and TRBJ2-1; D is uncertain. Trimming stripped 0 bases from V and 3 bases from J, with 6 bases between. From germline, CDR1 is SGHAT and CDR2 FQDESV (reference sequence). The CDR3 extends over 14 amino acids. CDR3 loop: CASSLAFSYNEQFF. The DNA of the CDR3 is TGTGCCAGCAGCTTAGCTTTTAGCTACAATGAGCAGTTCTTC.

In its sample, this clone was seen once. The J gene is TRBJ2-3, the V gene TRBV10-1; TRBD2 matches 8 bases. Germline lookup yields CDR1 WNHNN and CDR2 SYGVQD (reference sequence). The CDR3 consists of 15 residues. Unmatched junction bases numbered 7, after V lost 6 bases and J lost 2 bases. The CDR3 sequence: CASRRTSSDTDTQYF. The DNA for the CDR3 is TGCGCCAGCAGGCGGACTAGCTCGGACACAGATACGCAGTATTTT.

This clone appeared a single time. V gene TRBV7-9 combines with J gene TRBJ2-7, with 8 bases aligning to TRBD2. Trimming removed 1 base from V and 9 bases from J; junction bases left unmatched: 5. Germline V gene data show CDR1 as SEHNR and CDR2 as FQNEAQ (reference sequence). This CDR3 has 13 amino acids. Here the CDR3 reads CASSLEALAVQYF. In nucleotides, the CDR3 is TGTGCCAGCAGCTTAGAGGCACTAGCGGTGCAGTACTTC.

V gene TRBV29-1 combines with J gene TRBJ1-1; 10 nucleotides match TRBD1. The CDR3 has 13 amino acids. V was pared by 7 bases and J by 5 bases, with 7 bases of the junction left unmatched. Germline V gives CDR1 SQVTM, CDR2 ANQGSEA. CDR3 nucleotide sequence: TGCAGCGGAGAGACAGGGGGCGTGACTGAAGCTTTCTTT. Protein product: CSGETGGVTEAFF.

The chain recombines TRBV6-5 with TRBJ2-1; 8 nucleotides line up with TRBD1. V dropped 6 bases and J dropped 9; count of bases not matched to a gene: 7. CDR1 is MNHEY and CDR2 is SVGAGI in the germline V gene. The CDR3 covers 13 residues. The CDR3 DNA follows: TGTGCCAGCAGATGGACAGGGCAGGGTGAGCAGTTCTTC. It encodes CASRWTGQGEQFF.

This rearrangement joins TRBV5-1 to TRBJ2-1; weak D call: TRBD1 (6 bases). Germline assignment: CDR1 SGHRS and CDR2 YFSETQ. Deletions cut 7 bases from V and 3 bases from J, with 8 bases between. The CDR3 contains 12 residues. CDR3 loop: CASQGNYNEQFF. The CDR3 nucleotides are TGCGCCAGCCAGGGGAACTACAATGAGCAGTTCTTC.

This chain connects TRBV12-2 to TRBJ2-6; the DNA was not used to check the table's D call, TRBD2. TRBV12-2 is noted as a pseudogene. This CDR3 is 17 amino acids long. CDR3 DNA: TGTGCAAGTCGCCCGACTAGAGATTTCTCTGGGGCCAACGTCCTGACTTTC. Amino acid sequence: CASRPTRDFSGANVLTF.

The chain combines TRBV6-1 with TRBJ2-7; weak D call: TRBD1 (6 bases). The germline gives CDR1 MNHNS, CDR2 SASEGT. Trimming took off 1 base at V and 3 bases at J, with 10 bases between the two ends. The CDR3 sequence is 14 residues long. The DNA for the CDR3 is TGTGCCAGCAGTGAAGAGGGGGTGTTCTACGAGCAGTACTTC. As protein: CASSEEGVFYEQYF.

CDR3 nucleotide sequence: TGTGCCAGCAGCACGACAAGACGAGAGCTGTTTTTT. Protein sequence: CASSTTRRELFF. This sequence joins TRBV11-2 and TRBJ2-2; D remains unclear. Trimming removed 5 bases at V and 11 bases at J, with 12 bases between. Germline V lookup: CDR1 SGHAT, CDR2 FQNNGV. This CDR3 is built from 12 residues.

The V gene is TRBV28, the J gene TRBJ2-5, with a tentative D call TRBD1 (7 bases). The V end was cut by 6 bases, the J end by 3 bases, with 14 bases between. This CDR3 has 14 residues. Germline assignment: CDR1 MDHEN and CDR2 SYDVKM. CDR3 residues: CASRVTGTEETQYF. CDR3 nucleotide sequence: TGTGCCAGCAGAGTGACAGGGACTGAAGAGACCCAGTACTTC.

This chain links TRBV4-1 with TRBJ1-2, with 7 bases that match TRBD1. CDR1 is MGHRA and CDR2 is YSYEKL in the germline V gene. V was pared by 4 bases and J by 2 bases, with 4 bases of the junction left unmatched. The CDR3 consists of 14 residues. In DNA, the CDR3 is TGCGCCAGCAGCCTCAGGGGGAAGAACTATGGCTACACCTTC. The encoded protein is CASSLRGKNYGYTF.

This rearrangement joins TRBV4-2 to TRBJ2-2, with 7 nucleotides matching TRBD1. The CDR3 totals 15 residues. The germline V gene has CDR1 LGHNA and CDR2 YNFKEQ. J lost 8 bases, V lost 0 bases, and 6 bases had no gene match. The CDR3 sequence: CASSQDRGSTGELFF. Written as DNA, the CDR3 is TGTGCCAGCAGCCAAGACAGGGGGAGTACTGGGGAGCTGTTTTTT.

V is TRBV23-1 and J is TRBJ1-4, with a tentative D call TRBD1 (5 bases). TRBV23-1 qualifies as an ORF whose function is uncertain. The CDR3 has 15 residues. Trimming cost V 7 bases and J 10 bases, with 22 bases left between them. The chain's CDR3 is CASTRLGQGIGKLFF. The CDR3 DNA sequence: TGCGCCAGCACCCGGTTGGGGCAGGGCATAGGAAAACTGTTTTTT.

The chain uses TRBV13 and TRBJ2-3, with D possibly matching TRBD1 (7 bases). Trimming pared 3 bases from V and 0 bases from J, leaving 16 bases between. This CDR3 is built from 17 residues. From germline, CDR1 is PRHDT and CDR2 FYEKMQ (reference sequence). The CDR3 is CASSFLRQGGSTDTQYF. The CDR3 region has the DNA TGTGCCAGCAGCTTCCTCCGGCAGGGGGGAAGCACAGATACGCAGTATTTT.

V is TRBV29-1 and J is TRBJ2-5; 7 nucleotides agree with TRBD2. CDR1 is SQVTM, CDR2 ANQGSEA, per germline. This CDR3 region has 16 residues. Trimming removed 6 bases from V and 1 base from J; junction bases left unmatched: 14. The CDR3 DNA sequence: TGCAGCGTGGGGCTGACTAGCAGCGGGATCCAAGAGACCCAGTACTTC. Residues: CSVGLTSSGIQETQYF.

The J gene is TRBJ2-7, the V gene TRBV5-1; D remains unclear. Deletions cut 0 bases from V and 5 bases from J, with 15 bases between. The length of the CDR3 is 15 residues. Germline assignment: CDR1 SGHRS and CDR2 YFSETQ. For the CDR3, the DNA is TGCGCCAGCAGCTTGGCCGAGGAGATTCCCCACGAGCAGTACTTC. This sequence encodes CASSLAEEIPHEQYF.

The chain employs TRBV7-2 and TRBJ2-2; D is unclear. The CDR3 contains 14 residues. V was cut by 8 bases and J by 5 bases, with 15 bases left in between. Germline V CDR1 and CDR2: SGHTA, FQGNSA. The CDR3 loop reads CASFLVRSTGELFF. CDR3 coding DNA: TGTGCCAGCTTTCTAGTACGTTCGACCGGGGAGCTGTTTTTT.